This T cell receptor beta chain was observed in a study of blood T cell repertoires in COVID-19. Study background: The United States, Italy and Spain supplied acute and convalescent COVID-19 samples.

Trimming cost V 4 bases and J 3 bases; bases outside gene matches: 9. Germline V gene data show CDR1 as SGHRS and CDR2 as YFSETQ. The CDR3 has 15 residues. In the original processing: Estimation of nucleated cell counts was performed using reference gene primer amplification. Method: immunoSEQ multiplex PCR; TCRdb's copy keeps in-frame clones and lacks some. V, J and clone size derive from that table, while D and trimming were established from the DNA sequence. The table has 240,000 or so clones, more than 75% seen once. This clone was counted between two and nine times. Sequencing input: peripheral blood. This chain uses TRBV5-1 with TRBJ1-1; TRBD1 matches 7 bases. This clonotype originated in a woman aged 55-70 years with active or convalescent COVID-19. In DNA form, the CDR3 reads TGCGCCAGCAGCCCACCGGGACAGCCACACACTGAAGCTTTCTTT. This sequence encodes CASSPPGQPHTEAFF.